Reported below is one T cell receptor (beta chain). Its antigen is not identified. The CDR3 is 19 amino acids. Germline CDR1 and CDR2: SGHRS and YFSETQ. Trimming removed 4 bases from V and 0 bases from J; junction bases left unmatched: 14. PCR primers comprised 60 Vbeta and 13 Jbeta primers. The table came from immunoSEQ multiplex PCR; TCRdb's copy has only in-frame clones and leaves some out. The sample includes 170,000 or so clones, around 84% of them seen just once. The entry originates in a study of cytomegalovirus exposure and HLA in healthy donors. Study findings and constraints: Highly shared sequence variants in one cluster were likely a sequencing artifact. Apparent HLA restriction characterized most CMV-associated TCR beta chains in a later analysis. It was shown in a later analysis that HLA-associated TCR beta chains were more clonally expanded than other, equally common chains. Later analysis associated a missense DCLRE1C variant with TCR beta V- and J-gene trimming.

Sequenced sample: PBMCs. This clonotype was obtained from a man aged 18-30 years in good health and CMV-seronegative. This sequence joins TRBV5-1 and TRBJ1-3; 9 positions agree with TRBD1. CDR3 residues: CASSIPGTGFGVSGNTIYF. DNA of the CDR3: TGCGCCAGCAGCATCCCCGGGACAGGGTTCGGAGTCTCTGGAAACACCATATATTTT. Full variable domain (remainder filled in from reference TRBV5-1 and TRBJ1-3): KAGVTQTPRYLIKTRGQQVTLSCSPISGHRSVSWYQQTPGQGLQFLFEYFSETQRNKGNFPGRFSGRQFSNSRSEMNVSTLELGDSALYLCASSIPGTGFGVSGNTIYFGEGSWLTVV.